Presented here are 22 T cell receptor beta chains from one specimen sequenced in a study of vaccination effects on CD4 cells after COVID-19. Cells that had been cultured for roughly eleven days were the source of isolated CD4+ T cells. Their specific antigens are unknown. Some clones are missing from TCRdb's copy, which holds only in-frame ones; the method was immunoSEQ multiplex PCR. The sample lists 50,000 or so clones; 67% were seen once. The source was CD4+ T cells from PBMCs cultured without peptide, collected before COVID-19 vaccination. The receptors come from a human donor who received a COVID-19 vaccine.

This clone was found a few times. The V gene is TRBV6-5, the J gene TRBJ2-5, with 9 bases matching TRBD2. Germline CDR1 reads MNHEY; CDR2 reads SVGAGI. The J segment lost 7 bases and the V segment lost 6 bases, leaving 6 bases of the junction unmatched. The CDR3 covers 13 residues. CDR3 region: CASRSSGMVTQYF. The CDR3 DNA reads as TGTGCCAGCAGATCTAGCGGGATGGTGACCCAGTACTTC.

V gene TRBV21-1 combines with J gene TRBJ1-5; TRBD1 is the table's D call and was not checked against the DNA. TRBV21-1 constitutes a pseudogene. The CDR3 is 15 residues long. As DNA, the CDR3 is TGTGCCAGCCCCCCCCCGGGACAAAGCAATCAGCCCCAGCATTTT. It codes for CASPPPGQSNQPQHF.

As for this clone: Other DNA sequences from this sample encode an identical CDR3 as well. The chain combines TRBV9 with TRBJ2-5, with a possible D match to TRBD1 (6 bases). Germline V gives CDR1 SGDLS, CDR2 YYNGEE. This CDR3 is built from 14 residues. V was cut by 0 bases and J by 2 bases, with 8 bases left in between. The CDR3 DNA follows: TGTGCCAGCAGCGTAGGGACAGTTCAAGAGACCCAGTACTTC. As protein: CASSVGTVQETQYF.

This clone was detected only a few times. The chain recombines TRBV4-1 with TRBJ2-7; TRBD2 matches at 14 bases. V lost 3 bases, J lost 5 bases, and 12 bases stayed unmatched. The germline gives CDR1 MGHRA, CDR2 YSYEKL. CDR3 length equals 18 residues. This chain's CDR3 is CASSQGGLAGDGRHEQYF. CDR3 DNA sequence: TGCGCCAGCAGCCAGGGGGGACTAGCGGGAGATGGGCGGCACGAGCAGTACTTC.

CDR3 sequence reads: CASSRGGDTEAFF. The CDR3 coding sequence is TGTGCCAGCAGCCGGGGCGGGGACACTGAAGCTTTCTTT. The chain has TRBV5-6 and TRBJ1-1, with D perhaps matching TRBD1 (5 bases). CDR1 SGHDT and CDR2 YYEEEE come from the germline V gene. The V and J ends lost 4 bases and 3 bases respectively, with 10 bases between them. CDR3 size: 13 residues.

This clone was seen a handful of times. V usage is TRBV20-1 and J usage is TRBJ1-2; possible D gene TRBD1, 5 bases. Germline CDR1 DFQATT, CDR2 SNEGSKA (reference sequence). V lost 3 bases and J 2 bases, leaving 16 bases between the germline ends. This CDR3 contains 15 residues. The CDR3 spells CSASSTAQGNYGYTF. DNA of the CDR3: TGCAGTGCTAGTTCGACAGCGCAGGGCAACTATGGCTACACCTTC.

The chain combines TRBV19 with TRBJ1-1, with 8 bases matching TRBD1. The CDR3 covers 14 residues. The V gene's germline CDR1 is LNHDA and CDR2 SQIVND (reference sequence). The trim removed 4 bases at V and 0 bases at J, leaving 1 base unmatched. CDR3 coding DNA: TGTGCCAGTAGTAGGGGACAGGTGAACACTGAAGCTTTCTTT. Protein: CASSRGQVNTEAFF.

The chain uses TRBV19 and TRBJ2-7; 12 bases map to TRBD2. CDR3 length equals 18 residues. V was pared by 3 bases and J by 0 bases, with 9 bases of the junction left unmatched. Germline loops: CDR1 LNHDA, CDR2 SQIVND (reference sequence). The CDR3 protein is CASSIALAGGPSSYEQYF. In DNA form, the CDR3 reads TGTGCCAGTAGTATCGCACTAGCGGGAGGACCTAGCTCCTACGAGCAGTACTTC.

The chain joins TRBV5-5 to TRBJ2-1; D ambiguous. The germline V gene encodes CDR1 SGHKS and CDR2 YYEKEE (reference sequence). V lost 2 bases to trimming and J lost 7 bases, with 4 bases between them. The CDR3 consists of 11 residues. The CDR3 reads CASSFENEQFF. As DNA, the CDR3 is TGTGCCAGCAGCTTCGAGAATGAGCAGTTCTTC. Filled out from reference TRBV5-5 and TRBJ2-1, the complete variable domain reads DAGVTQSPTHLIKTRGQQVTLRCSPISGHKSVSWYQQVLGQGPQFIFQYYEKEERGRGNFPDRFSARQFPNYSSELNVNALLLGDSALYLCASSFENEQFFGPGTRLTVL.

V is TRBV5-1 and J is TRBJ2-1; 12 nucleotides match TRBD2. The CDR3 is 16 amino acids. Germline V gene data show CDR1 as SGHRS and CDR2 as YFSETQ. Trimming at V came to 0 bases and at J to 10 bases, leaving 8 bases not matched to a gene. The CDR3 DNA sequence: TGCGCCAGCAGCTTGGATTCTAGCGGGAGGGCGAAAGAGCAGTTCTTC. This translates into CASSLDSSGRAKEQFF.

The chain is built from TRBV27 and TRBJ2-7; no clear D gene. The CDR3 runs 11 residues. The V end was cut by 4 bases, the J end by 4 bases, with 5 bases between. Germline CDR1 and CDR2: MNHEY and SMNVEV (reference sequence). CDR3 sequence reads: CASSSKYEQYF. The DNA for the CDR3 is TGTGCCAGCAGTTCAAAATACGAGCAGTACTTC.

The J gene is TRBJ2-2, the V gene TRBV9, with 9 positions matching TRBD2. The ends lost 7 bases at V and 7 bases at J; junction bases unmatched: 14. Germline V gene lookup returns CDR1 SGDLS and CDR2 YYNGEE. This CDR3 is built from 16 residues. CDR3 protein: CASARWGSGGLGELFF. Here the CDR3 DNA reads TGTGCCAGCGCTCGGTGGGGTAGCGGGGGTCTCGGGGAGCTGTTTTTT.

The chain's CDR3 is CAWSKWGTIAFF. The CDR3 nucleotides read TGTGCCTGGAGTAAGTGGGGGACAATTGCCTTCTTT. The chain combines TRBV30 with TRBJ1-1; tentative D call: TRBD1 (6 bases). The V and J ends lost 2 bases and 14 bases respectively, with 18 bases between them. The V gene's germline CDR1 is GTSNPN and CDR2 SVGIG (reference sequence). This CDR3 spans 12 amino acids.

The CDR3 protein is CAWSVIRGYEQYF. The CDR3 DNA reads as TGTGCCTGGAGTGTAATTAGAGGGTACGAGCAGTACTTC. This chain joins TRBV30 and TRBJ2-7; D may be TRBD2 (5 bases). In germline, CDR1 is GTSNPN, CDR2 SVGIG (reference sequence). CDR3 size: 13 residues. Trimming removed 0 bases from V and 4 bases from J, with 10 bases in between.

The rearrangement uses TRBV7-8 and TRBJ1-5; perhaps TRBD1 as D (5 bases). Trimming stripped 3 bases from V and 7 bases from J, with 22 bases between. The CDR3 loop spans 17 amino acids. Per the germline V gene, CDR1 is SGHVS and CDR2 is FQNEAQ. In DNA, the CDR3 is TGTGCCAGCAGCTTTAGTAGGTGGGGGAGGGGTGTACAGCCCCAGCATTTT. Translation gives CASSFSRWGRGVQPQHF.

The rearrangement uses TRBV5-1 and TRBJ2-2; a weak D match, TRBD1 (6 bases). Trimming pared 4 bases from V and 7 bases from J, leaving 8 bases between. CDR3 length equals 12 residues. From germline, CDR1 is SGHRS and CDR2 YFSETQ. In nucleotides, the CDR3 is TGCGCCAGCAGCGCACAGGGCGGGGAGCTGTTTTTT. Translated: CASSAQGGELFF.

This chain joins TRBV5-4 and TRBJ2-7; 13 nucleotides agree with TRBD2. In germline, CDR1 is SGHNT, CDR2 YYREEE (reference sequence). V trimming: 4 bases; J trimming: 3 bases; junction bases outside the gene matches: 4. CDR3 size: 15 residues. The chain's CDR3 is CASSPGLAGVYEQYF. The CDR3 DNA is TGTGCCAGCAGCCCCGGACTAGCGGGAGTCTACGAGCAGTACTTC.

This clone has a handful of counts. The chain has TRBV5-8 and TRBJ2-2; possible D gene TRBD2, 6 bases. The germline CDR1 and CDR2 sequences are SGHTS and YDEGEE. This CDR3 region has 15 residues. V was trimmed by 7 bases and J by 3 bases, leaving 16 bases between them. The CDR3 bases are TGTGCCAGCCGGGTGGGGGGTGCCCACACCGGGGAGCTGTTTTTT. It codes for CASRVGGAHTGELFF.

A remark on this clone: Mismatch with germline at one junction end may stem from a read error. The chain joins TRBV19 to TRBJ2-5; 11 nucleotides line up with TRBD2. Looked up from germline, CDR1 is LNHDA and CDR2 is SQIVND (reference sequence). The CDR3 has 14 residues. CDR3 residues: CASSSGTSGRAGNF. The CDR3 bases are TGTGCCAGTAGCTCCGGGACTAGCGGTCGAGCAGGCAACTTC.

The chain links TRBV7-2 to TRBJ2-7, with 7 bases fitting TRBD2. Germline CDR1 reads SGHTA; CDR2 reads FQGNSA. V was clipped by 0 bases and J by 3 bases; unmatched bases: 2. The length of the CDR3 is 14 residues. The CDR3 sequence is CASSLASGNYEQYF. The CDR3 nucleotides read TGTGCCAGCAGCTTAGCCAGCGGGAACTACGAGCAGTACTTC. Complete variable domain (other parts from reference TRBV7-2 and TRBJ2-7): GAGVSQSPSNKVTEKGKDVELRCDPISGHTALYWYRQSLGQGLEFLIYFQGNSAPDKSGLPSDRFSAERTGGSVSTLTIQRTQQEDSAVYLCASSLASGNYEQYFGPGTRLTVT.

V gene TRBV30 combines with J gene TRBJ1-1; D remains ambiguous. The germline V and J ends were trimmed by 4 bases and 0 bases, with 9 bases remaining between them. This CDR3 has 13 amino acids. Germline values: CDR1 GTSNPN, CDR2 SVGIG (reference sequence). The CDR3 sequence is CAWTAGLNTEAFF. CDR3 nucleotide sequence: TGTGCCTGGACGGCAGGTTTGAACACTGAAGCTTTCTTT.

V usage is TRBV15 and J usage is TRBJ2-1; 9 nucleotides match TRBD2. The CDR3 loop spans 20 amino acids. V shed 3 bases, J shed 7 bases, and the junction held 22 bases outside the gene matches. CDR1 is LNHNV, CDR2 YYDKDF, per germline (reference sequence). CDR3 sequence: CATSRGRRGAGTSRRNEQFF. The CDR3 DNA sequence: TGTGCCACCAGCAGGGGGCGCCGGGGAGCCGGGACTAGCCGGAGGAATGAGCAGTTCTTC.